The sequence of this TCR beta chain was determined in a study of tumor-infiltrating lymphocytes in primary liver carcinoma. Unsorted whole blood supplied the blood RNA, and germline DNA was isolated too. Germline V gives CDR1 MNHNY, CDR2 SVGAGI (reference sequence). The CDR3 sequence is 14 residues long. The V and J ends lost 8 bases and 6 bases respectively, with 16 bases between them. Using a constant-region primer together with ProtoScript II reverse transcriptase, TCR beta cDNA was made from around 500 ng of total RNA. A slightly modified ARM-PCR protocol with three nested multiplex PCR rounds produced these TCR beta libraries. The opening two PCR rounds, about 11 cycles each, paired TRBV1-TRBV30 forward primers with a C-beta reverse primer. In TCRdb, the multiplex PCR reads were re-called with MiXCR into one record per CDR3 protein. The sample lists hundreds of thousands of distinct CDR3 sequences; about 50% were seen once.

The sequence was obtained from a woman in her 30s with primary liver carcinoma and hepatitis B virus infection. The chain joins TRBV6-6 to TRBJ1-4; D is uncertain. Material for sequencing was peripheral blood. This CDR3 is CASGHGNRDEKLFF. The CDR3, as DNA: TGTGCCAGCGGTCACGGAAATCGGGATGAAAAACTGTTTTTT.